Listed below are T cell receptor beta chains from one sample, sequenced in a study of blood T cell repertoires in COVID-19. Sequencing used immunoSEQ multiplex PCR; TCRdb keeps in-frame clones, though not all of them. The repertoire holds 150,000 or so clones, about 80% seen once, with 3% to 3.5% in the top ten. Material for sequencing was peripheral blood. These receptors all come from an elderly woman with acute or convalescent COVID-19. Each CDR3 is given with its conserved first and last residue. A D gene is named only where the DNA matches it firmly. Rows give clone size only sometimes, using once, few, many, or a class for an expanded clone.

j_call | d_call | v_call | clone_size | cdr3_aa | cdr3_nt
TRBJ2-4 | . | TRBV21-1 | . | CASSPPRRRGRTKNIQYF | TGTGCCAGCAGCCCTCCCCGAAGGCGGGGCCGGACCAAAAACATTCAGTACTTC
TRBJ1-2 | TRBD1 | TRBV7-2 | . | CASSSPDRANYGYTF | TGTGCCAGCTCTTCGCCGGACAGGGCCAACTATGGCTACACCTTC
TRBJ1-1 | TRBD1 | TRBV18 | . | CASSPDRLETGVEAFF | TGTGCCAGCTCACCTGATCGTCTGGAGACAGGGGTTGAAGCTTTCTTT
TRBJ1-1 | . | TRBV10-3 | . | CAISVGATRNTEAFF | TGTGCCATCAGTGTGGGGGCGACGAGGAACACTGAAGCTTTCTTT
TRBJ1-1 | . | TRBV18 | . | CASSPAGTEAFF | TGTGCCAGCTCACCGGCGGGGACTGAAGCTTTCTTT
TRBJ2-3 | . | TRBV24-1 | . | CATSAGGTDTQYF | TGTGCCACCAGTGCTGGAGGCACAGATACGCAGTATTTT
TRBJ1-2 | TRBD1 | TRBV4-1 | . | CASSQTVDRGRYLGYTF | TGCGCCAGCAGCCAAACCGTGGACAGGGGGCGGTATCTTGGCTACACCTTC
TRBJ1-4 | TRBD1 | TRBV28 | . | CASSPMTGSGEKLFF | TGTGCCAGCAGTCCCATGACAGGGAGTGGTGAAAAACTGTTTTTT
TRBJ2-1 | TRBD1 | TRBV7-8 | few | CASSSVTGSNEQFF | TGTGCCAGCAGCTCAGTGACAGGGTCCAATGAGCAGTTCTTC
TRBJ1-1 | TRBD1 | TRBV5-6 | . | CASSSRQGPEAFF | TGTGCCAGCAGCTCTCGACAGGGCCCTGAAGCTTTCTTT
TRBJ2-1 | TRBD2 | TRBV2 | . | CASTSGGDSRQFF | TGTGCCAGCACTAGCGGGGGGGATAGTCGGCAGTTCTTC
TRBJ1-4 | . | TRBV18 | . | CASSLERLWAGPTNEKLFF | TGTGCCAGCTCTCTGGAAAGGTTGTGGGCAGGGCCAACTAATGAAAAACTGTTTTTT
TRBJ2-2 | TRBD1 | TRBV5-5 | . | CASSAGTGSPGELFF | TGTGCCAGCAGCGCCGGGACAGGGAGTCCCGGGGAGCTGTTTTTT
TRBJ2-6 | . | TRBV29-1 | . | CSVATGLSGANVLTF | TGCAGCGTTGCCACAGGGTTGTCTGGGGCCAACGTCCTGACTTTC
TRBJ2-2 | . | TRBV7-7 | . | CASSLEVRGGGGELFF | TGTGCTAGCAGCTTAGAGGTTCGGGGAGGAGGCGGGGAGCTGTTTTTT
TRBJ2-7 | TRBD1 | TRBV18 | . | CASSYRGSSYEQYF | TGTGCCAGCTCTTACAGGGGTTCCTCCTACGAGCAGTACTTC
TRBJ2-7 | TRBD2 | TRBV7-2 | once | CASSSTTGGSYEQYF | TGTGCCAGCAGCTCTACCACGGGGGGTTCCTACGAGCAGTACTTC
TRBJ2-1 | TRBD2 | TRBV2 | . | CASSGRLASSYNEQFF | TGTGCCAGCAGTGGGCGACTAGCGAGCTCCTACAATGAGCAGTTCTTC
TRBJ2-6 | TRBD1 | TRBV5-6 | . | CASSLVQGALAGANVLTF | TGTGCCAGCAGCTTGGTCCAGGGGGCGCTGGCAGGGGCCAACGTCCTGACTTTC
TRBJ2-7 | TRBD1 | TRBV29-1 | once | CSVERQGRDEQYF | TGTAGCGTTGAGAGACAGGGAAGGGACGAGCAGTACTTC
TRBJ2-3 | . | TRBV29-1 | . | CSVEGGGGLPTDTQYF | TGCAGCGTTGAGGGAGGAGGAGGGCTACCCACAGATACGCAGTATTTT
TRBJ1-1 | . | TRBV6-4 | . | CASSDSRGAGVTEAFF | TGTGCCAGCAGTGACTCTCGGGGGGCAGGGGTCACTGAAGCTTTCTTT
TRBJ1-6 | . | TRBV5-4 | . | CASSLDRWDSPLHF | TGTGCCAGCAGCTTGGACAGGTGGGATTCACCCCTCCACTTT
TRBJ1-2 | . | TRBV29-1 | . | CSVEGRGGYTF | TGCAGCGTTGAAGGGCGAGGTGGCTACACCTTC
TRBJ2-1 | . | TRBV3-1/TRBV3-2 | . | CASSQRYNEQFF | TGTGCCAGCAGCCAGCGATACAATGAGCAGTTCTTC
TRBJ1-3 | . | TRBV5-1 | . | CASSPTAGGNTIYF | TGCGCCAGCAGCCCCACTGCGGGTGGAAACACCATATATTTT
TRBJ2-2 | TRBD1 | TRBV9 | . | CASSESLPDRGSGELFF | TGTGCCAGCAGCGAGAGTCTCCCGGACAGGGGGTCCGGGGAGCTGTTTTTT
TRBJ1-3 | . | TRBV6-6 | . | CASSLGTFSGNTIYF | TGTGCCAGCAGTTTGGGGACTTTCTCTGGAAACACCATATATTTT
TRBJ1-4 | . | TRBV6-5 | . | CASSLSTGWEEKLFF | TGTGCCAGCAGTCTAAGTACAGGGTGGGAGGAAAAACTGTTTTTT
TRBJ1-1 | . | TRBV18 | few | CASSLLRGADTEAFF | TGTGCCAGCTCACTTTTGCGGGGGGCCGACACTGAAGCTTTCTTT
TRBJ1-1 | . | TRBV11-3 | . | CASSFGRGTEAFF | TGTGCCAGCAGCTTTGGGAGAGGGACTGAAGCTTTCTTT
TRBJ1-1 | . | TRBV7-9 | . | CASTLLGESTEAFF | TGTGCCAGCACTCTACTCGGGGAATCCACTGAAGCTTTCTTT
TRBJ2-3 | . | TRBV6-6 | few | CASSYPGLHTQYF | TGTGCCAGCAGTTACCCTGGACTGCACACGCAGTATTTT
TRBJ2-7 | . | TRBV7-3 | . | CASSLSAGVSYEQYF | TGTGCCAGCAGCTTATCCGCGGGCGTTTCGTACGAGCAGTACTTC
TRBJ1-2 | . | TRBV2 | . | CASGSGVGNYGYTF | TGTGCCAGCGGATCCGGGGTGGGGAACTATGGCTACACCTTC
TRBJ2-5 | . | TRBV6-2/TRBV6-3 | few | CASSEPGVPETQYF | TGTGCCAGCAGTGAGCCGGGAGTGCCTGAGACCCAGTACTTC
TRBJ1-2 | . | TRBV19 | . | CASSIDLPANYGYTF | TGTGCCAGTAGTATAGATCTTCCAGCTAACTATGGCTACACCTTC
TRBJ1-2 | TRBD1 | TRBV27 | . | CASSLDRGINYGYTF | TGTGCCAGCAGTCTCGACAGGGGCATCAACTATGGCTACACCTTC
TRBJ2-5 | . | TRBV2 | . | CASRPPGIPETQYF | TGTGCCAGCAGGCCTCCCGGGATTCCAGAGACCCAGTACTTC
TRBJ2-5 | . | TRBV29-1 | . | CSPTFPDSQETQYF | TGCAGCCCCACCTTCCCGGACAGCCAAGAGACCCAGTACTTC
TRBJ1-6 | TRBD1 | TRBV19 | . | CASSSTGRYSPLHF | TGTGCCAGTAGTTCGACAGGGCGTTACTCACCCCTCCACTTT
TRBJ1-1 | . | TRBV2 | few | CASSEALLNTEAFF | TGTGCCAGCAGTGAAGCCTTATTAAACACTGAAGCTTTCTTT
TRBJ1-5 | . | TRBV7-8 | . | CASSLARVHSNQPQHF | TGTGCCAGCAGCTTAGCCCGGGTCCATAGCAATCAGCCCCAGCATTTT
TRBJ1-1 | TRBD1 | TRBV3-1/TRBV3-2 | few | CASSARDSQDTEAFF | TGTGCCAGCAGCGCCCGGGACAGTCAGGACACTGAAGCTTTCTTT
TRBJ2-2 | TRBD1 | TRBV6-2/TRBV6-3 | . | CASSRDRGPGDTGELFF | TGTGCCAGCAGCCGGGACAGGGGGCCAGGCGACACCGGGGAGCTGTTTTTT
TRBJ2-5 | TRBD2 | TRBV11-3 | . | CASSLRSSGGQETQYF | TGTGCCAGCAGCTTAAGATCGAGCGGGGGACAAGAGACCCAGTACTTC
TRBJ2-7 | . | TRBV12-3/TRBV12-4 | once | CASKEGAYEQYF | TGTGCCAGCAAGGAGGGCGCCTACGAGCAGTACTTC
TRBJ1-4 | TRBD1 | TRBV13 | . | CASSPPPGQGTTNEKLFF | TGTGCCAGCAGCCCCCCCCCGGGACAGGGCACAACTAATGAAAAACTGTTTTTT
TRBJ2-7 | TRBD1 | TRBV19 | . | CASSKQGRAFEQYF | TGTGCCAGCTCAAAACAGGGGCGCGCTTTCGAGCAGTACTTC
TRBJ2-1 | . | TRBV11-3 | . | CASSLVSNEQFF | TGTGCCAGCAGCTTAGTTTCTAATGAGCAGTTCTTC